This passage covers 32 T cell receptor beta chains from one sample sequenced in a study of blood T cell repertoires in COVID-19 (dated by TCRdb to the early 2020s). The library was built by means of the immunoSEQ multiplex PCR assay. TCRdb carries this immuneACCESS record with in-frame sequences only. Its versions omit some clonotypes, under half of them owing to an unresolved V gene in the studies checked, with the rest unexplained. In all, the sample holds some 160,000 clones, and about 84% of those were seen once. The ten largest clonotypes hold 5% of the sample. Input material: peripheral blood. Source of these receptors: a woman in her 50s with acute or convalescent COVID-19.

The V gene is TRBV7-9, the J gene TRBJ2-7; D is unclear. Germline values: CDR1 SEHNR, CDR2 FQNEAQ (reference sequence). CDR3 size: 13 residues. V lost 6 bases to trimming and J lost 3 bases, with 12 bases between them. CDR3 amino acids: CASRAERSYEQYF. The CDR3 nucleotides read TGTGCCAGCAGGGCCGAGAGGAGCTACGAGCAGTACTTC.

The chain has TRBV6-1 and TRBJ1-1, with 7 bases aligning to TRBD1. The germline CDR1 and CDR2 sequences are MNHNS and SASEGT. This CDR3 is built from 15 residues. J was trimmed by 3 bases and V by 3 bases; bases with no gene match: 7. This chain's CDR3 is CASSDKQGIDTEAFF. The DNA of the CDR3 is TGTGCCAGCAGTGATAAACAGGGGATCGACACTGAAGCTTTCTTT.

This sequence joins TRBV6-5 and TRBJ1-2; no clear D. V was clipped by 6 bases and J by 7 bases, with 18 bases between them. Germline V gene data show CDR1 as MNHEY and CDR2 as SVGAGI. The CDR3 extends over 14 amino acids. The CDR3 reads CASSLQGLQAGYTF. As DNA, the CDR3 is TGTGCCAGCAGCCTCCAAGGCCTCCAGGCTGGCTACACCTTC.

The gene calls are TRBV7-3 and TRBJ2-1, with TRBD2 matching 16 bases. Trimming removed 5 bases from V and 1 base from J; junction bases left unmatched: 11. This CDR3 comprises 20 residues. CDR1 SGHTA and CDR2 FQGTGA come from the germline V gene. This chain's CDR3 is CASSPAGTSGGAWSYNEQFF. In DNA, the CDR3 is TGTGCCAGCAGCCCGGCCGGGACTAGCGGGGGGGCTTGGTCCTACAATGAGCAGTTCTTC.

This clone has a single count. The chain recombines TRBV29-1 with TRBJ1-5, with a weak D call TRBD1 (5 bases). Germline V gene lookup returns CDR1 SQVTM and CDR2 ANQGSEA. The CDR3 extends over 13 amino acids. Trimming took off 0 bases at V and 4 bases at J, with 7 bases between the two ends. CDR3 coding DNA: TGCAGCGTTGAAGAGACAGAGAATCAGCCCCAGCATTTT. It is translated as CSVEETENQPQHF.

The rearrangement uses TRBV29-1 and TRBJ1-1, with D possibly TRBD1 on 5 matching bases. V was cut by 5 bases and J by 6 bases, with 10 bases left in between. CDR1 SQVTM and CDR2 ANQGSEA come from the germline V gene. The CDR3 contains 11 residues. The CDR3 sequence: CSVFGGAEAFF. In DNA, the CDR3 is TGCAGCGTTTTTGGGGGGGCTGAAGCTTTCTTT.

The V call is TRBV6-5, the J call TRBJ2-7; 10 bases agree with TRBD2. CDR3 length: 14 residues. J lost 3 bases, V lost 8 bases, and 7 bases had no gene match. Per germline, CDR1 MNHEY and CDR2 SVGAGI. CDR3 loop: CASGSGGAFYEQYF. The CDR3 coding sequence is TGTGCCAGCGGGAGCGGGGGGGCCTTCTACGAGCAGTACTTC.

The rearrangement links TRBV19 to TRBJ2-7; 8 bases are a match to TRBD1. CDR1 and CDR2 from the germline V gene are LNHDA and SQIVND (reference sequence). This CDR3 region has 15 residues. V gave up 5 bases and J gave up 3 bases; unmatched junction bases: 9. CDR3 region: CASSAVPGTGYEQYF. The CDR3 DNA sequence: TGTGCCAGTAGTGCCGTCCCCGGGACAGGCTACGAGCAGTACTTC.

This chain links TRBV7-3 with TRBJ1-1, with a tentative D call TRBD1 (5 bases). Trimming removed 2 bases at V and 0 bases at J, with 7 bases between. Germline V gives CDR1 SGHTA, CDR2 FQGTGA. The CDR3 spans 14 residues. This CDR3 is CASSLSGMNTEAFF. The DNA of the CDR3 is TGTGCCAGCAGCTTATCAGGGATGAACACTGAAGCTTTCTTT.

The chain is built from TRBV2 and TRBJ1-1, with D unclear. The CDR3 loop spans 13 amino acids. V was clipped by 6 bases and J by 8 bases, with 16 bases between them. CDR1 SNHLY and CDR2 FYNNEI come from the germline V gene. Written as DNA, the CDR3 is TGTGCCAGCAGAAAATCAGGACGGGAAGAAGCTTTCTTT. Residues: CASRKSGREEAFF.

The V and J genes are TRBV19 and TRBJ1-1; D might be TRBD1 (5 bases). Germline-derived CDR1 and CDR2 are LNHDA and SQIVND (reference sequence). The ends were cut back, 7 bases at V and 4 bases at J, with 10 bases in the middle. This CDR3 comprises 12 residues. The CDR3 bases are TGTGCCAGTAAATATAGGGGCACTGAAGCTTTCTTT. Its protein product is CASKYRGTEAFF.

The chain couples TRBV27 to TRBJ1-5; 11 nucleotides align to TRBD1. Germline CDR1 and CDR2: MNHEY and SMNVEV (reference sequence). The CDR3 spans 18 residues. V lost 5 bases to trimming and J lost 0 bases; unmatched junction nucleotides: 9. CDR3 sequence: CASSVGQGAFNSNQPQHF. In DNA form, the CDR3 reads TGTGCCAGCAGTGTTGGACAGGGGGCTTTCAATAGCAATCAGCCCCAGCATTTT.

This chain connects TRBV2 to TRBJ1-6; 9 nucleotides agree with TRBD1. The length of the CDR3 is 15 residues. The V gene end was trimmed by 6 bases and the J gene end by 8 bases; junction bases not matched to a gene: 8. Germline V lookup: CDR1 SNHLY, CDR2 FYNNEI. The CDR3 DNA is TGTGCCAGCAGCGATCGGACAGGGGCAGATTCACCCCTCCACTTT. Protein product: CASSDRTGADSPLHF.

V and J are TRBV19 and TRBJ2-5; 13 nucleotides agree with TRBD2. This CDR3 comprises 16 residues. V dropped 4 bases and J dropped 5; count of bases not matched to a gene: 7. Germline V gives CDR1 LNHDA, CDR2 SQIVND (reference sequence). The CDR3 bases are TGTGCCAGTAGTAAAACCGGGACTAGCGGGGATGAGACCCAGTACTTC. Translated: CASSKTGTSGDETQYF.

V and J are TRBV5-1 and TRBJ1-4, with 7 positions matching TRBD1. The CDR3 runs to 16 residues. J was trimmed by 5 bases and V by 5 bases; bases with no gene match: 12. The germline CDR1 and CDR2 sequences are SGHRS and YFSETQ. The CDR3 DNA sequence: TGCGCCAGCAGTTCCGGGACAGCAAGAGCAAATGAAAAACTGTTTTTT. Translating gives CASSSGTARANEKLFF.

This rearrangement joins TRBV2 to TRBJ1-4; 9 bases line up with TRBD1. Trimming cost V 2 bases and J 8 bases; bases outside gene matches: 6. The CDR3 loop spans 15 amino acids. Germline-derived CDR1 and CDR2 are SNHLY and FYNNEI. The CDR3 spells CASSELGQGAEKLFF. For the CDR3, the DNA is TGTGCCAGCAGTGAACTGGGACAGGGAGCAGAAAAACTGTTTTTT.

The genes are TRBV4-1 and TRBJ2-7; TRBD1 matches at 9 bases. With 4 bases clipped from V and 7 bases from J, the junction kept 8 bases outside the gene matches. The CDR3 sequence is 14 residues long. The V gene's germline CDR1 is MGHRA and CDR2 YSYEKL. The CDR3 reads CASSRKQGAVEQYF. Here the CDR3 DNA reads TGCGCCAGCAGCCGCAAACAGGGGGCGGTTGAGCAGTACTTC.

The chain joins TRBV12-3 or TRBV12-4 to TRBJ2-1; tentatively, D is TRBD2 (5 bases). The CDR3 totals 13 residues. Trimming left V 1 base short and J 6 bases short, with 7 bases between. The CDR3 DNA sequence: TGTGCCAGCAGTTTAGGGGGAGCCAATGAGCAGTTCTTC. Protein: CASSLGGANEQFF.

This chain uses TRBV19 with TRBJ1-4; the D gene is possibly TRBD1 (6 bases). The V and J ends lost 7 bases and 8 bases respectively, with 17 bases between them. Per the germline V gene, CDR1 is LNHDA and CDR2 is SQIVND (reference sequence). This CDR3 contains 14 residues. CDR3: CASTKRDINEKLFF. The CDR3, as DNA: TGTGCCAGTACTAAGCGGGACATCAACGAAAAACTGTTTTTT.

This clone was detected only a few times. The J gene is TRBJ2-7, the V gene TRBV10-3; possibly TRBD2 for D (5 bases). Trimming cost V 6 bases and J 7 bases, with 22 bases left between them. Germline V CDR1 and CDR2: ENHRY, SYGVKD. There are 15 residues in the CDR3. The CDR3, as DNA: TGTGCCATCAGATCCCCCGCAGGCCGGACGGGAGAGCAGTACTTC. It yields the protein CAIRSPAGRTGEQYF.

About this clone itself: Additional DNA sequences in this sample encode the identical CDR3. This chain joins TRBV7-3 and TRBJ1-2; TRBD1 agrees at 9 bases. In germline, CDR1 is SGHTA, CDR2 FQGTGA. The CDR3 length is 14 residues. V lost 5 bases to trimming and J lost 8 bases; unmatched junction nucleotides: 9. As DNA, the CDR3 is TGTGCCAGCAGCCCCACGGGACAGGGTTACGGCTACACCTTC. Protein product: CASSPTGQGYGYTF.

V gene TRBV4-3 combines with J gene TRBJ2-1; TRBD1 matches at 8 bases. J was trimmed by 5 bases and V by 4 bases; bases with no gene match: 4. The CDR3 contains 14 residues. The V gene's germline CDR1 is LGHNA and CDR2 YSLEER. DNA of the CDR3: TGCGCCAGCAGCCGGGACAGGCTCGACAATGAGCAGTTCTTC. It specifies CASSRDRLDNEQFF.

The J gene is TRBJ2-1, the V gene TRBV14, with D perhaps matching TRBD1 (6 bases). Trimming shortened V by 1 base and J by 4 bases, and 20 bases separated the two germline ends. Germline V gene lookup returns CDR1 SGHDN and CDR2 FVKESK. CDR3 length equals 18 residues. The CDR3: CASSQAQLQGSVYNEQFF. CDR3 sequence (DNA): TGTGCCAGCAGCCAAGCCCAGCTACAGGGAAGTGTTTACAATGAGCAGTTCTTC.

The CDR3 loop is CASSLLAGWVDTQYF. Written as DNA, the CDR3 is TGTGCCAGCAGCCTCCTAGCGGGGTGGGTAGATACGCAGTATTTT. J is TRBJ2-3 and V is TRBV7-6; 9 positions agree with TRBD2. The trim removed 5 bases at V and 5 bases at J, leaving 8 bases unmatched. This CDR3 has 15 residues. Germline CDR1 is SGHVS and CDR2 is FNYEAQ.

V usage is TRBV21-1 and J usage is TRBJ1-5. TRBV21-1 is marked as a pseudogene. This CDR3 spans 18 amino acids. The CDR3 is CASSKERRWGGDNQPQHF. The CDR3 bases are TGTGCCAGCAGCAAAGAAAGAAGGTGGGGGGGAGACAATCAGCCCCAGCATTTT.

Points on this clone: Other DNA sequences in the same sample also yield this CDR3. The rearrangement links TRBV6-5 to TRBJ2-7, with D unresolved. The CDR3 extends over 11 amino acids. Germline assignment: CDR1 MNHEY and CDR2 SVGAGI. V was pared by 2 bases and J by 4 bases, with 3 bases between. The CDR3 DNA follows: TGTGCCAGCAGTTACCAGTACGAGCAGTACTTC. It translates to CASSYQYEQYF.

This clone has at least ten counts. The chain joins TRBV4-3 to TRBJ1-6; 8 positions match TRBD1. CDR3 length equals 15 residues. From germline, CDR1 is LGHNA and CDR2 YSLEER. V trimming: 0 bases; J trimming: 9 bases; junction bases outside the gene matches: 4. The CDR3 DNA reads TGCGCCAGCAGCCAAGAGTCCGACAGGGGTTCACCCCTCCACTTT. It codes for CASSQESDRGSPLHF.

CDR3 residues: CASSAGGAHQPQHF. Here the CDR3 DNA reads TGTGCCAGCAGCGCAGGGGGCGCGCATCAGCCCCAGCATTTT. The chain employs TRBV9 and TRBJ1-5; 8 positions match TRBD1. CDR3 length equals 14 residues. Germline V gene lookup returns CDR1 SGDLS and CDR2 YYNGEE. With V trimmed by 3 bases and J by 5 bases, 4 bases remained unmatched.

The V gene is TRBV9, the J gene TRBJ2-1, with 10 bases lining up with TRBD2. The CDR3 totals 15 residues. The V segment lost 0 bases and the J segment 9 bases; nucleotides outside the gene matches: 6. In germline, CDR1 is SGDLS, CDR2 YYNGEE. CDR3 sequence: CASSVASGGAGEQFF. The CDR3 region has the DNA TGTGCCAGCAGCGTAGCCAGCGGGGGGGCGGGTGAGCAGTTCTTC.

The chain recombines TRBV3-1 (or the pseudogene TRBV3-2) with TRBJ1-1, with a possible D match to TRBD1 (5 bases). Germline-derived CDR1 and CDR2 are LGHDT and YNNKEL (reference sequence). V lost 4 bases, J lost 8 bases, and 14 bases lay in between. The CDR3 has 13 residues. The DNA for the CDR3 is TGTGCCAGCAGCCCCTCACTGCGGGGGGAAGCTTTCTTT. Translating gives CASSPSLRGEAFF.

The chain combines TRBV6-5 with TRBJ1-5; a weak D match, TRBD1 (5 bases). With 7 bases removed from V and 3 bases from J, the gap between germline ends came to 10 bases. The germline CDR1 and CDR2 sequences are MNHEY and SVGAGI. This CDR3 spans 13 amino acids. CDR3 DNA sequence: TGTGCCAGCAAACCGGGGGTCAATCAGCCCCAGCATTTT. Translating gives CASKPGVNQPQHF.

The J gene is TRBJ2-7, the V gene TRBV27, with TRBD2 as a possible D gene (6 bases). The germline CDR1 and CDR2 sequences are MNHEY and SMNVEV (reference sequence). With 6 bases removed from V and 7 bases from J, the gap between germline ends came to 22 bases. CDR3 size: 15 residues. The CDR3 DNA follows: TGTGCCAGCAGCTCCGCCGGGTCGGGGCGGGGAGAGCAGTACTTC. It yields the protein CASSSAGSGRGEQYF.